Reported below is one TCR beta chain. This entry belongs to a study of blood T cell repertoires in COVID-19. CDR1 is LGHDT and CDR2 is YNNKEL in the germline V gene (reference sequence). The V gene end was trimmed by 4 bases and the J gene end by 3 bases; junction bases not matched to a gene: 7. The CDR3 runs to 15 residues. Assay: immunoSEQ multiplex PCR; the TCRdb copy retains only in-frame clones and omits some. Found here are about 140,000 clones, about 79% of them singletons; the top ten hold about 2.9%. The TCR was taken from a woman in her fifties or sixties who had recovered from COVID-19. V usage is TRBV3-1 (or the pseudogene TRBV3-2) and J usage is TRBJ2-3; TRBD2 matches 7 bases. The sequenced sample consisted of PBMCs or T cells enriched from blood (not recorded which). The CDR3 DNA reads TGTGCCAGCAGCCTGCGGAGCGGGGTTACAGATACGCAGTATTTT. Protein sequence: CASSLRSGVTDTQYF.